This passage covers 20 T cell receptor beta chains from one sample sequenced in a study of response to subunit inactivated influenza vaccine. MiXCR was run by TCRdb on the RT-PCR reads, yielding one entry per CDR3 protein. The table includes roughly 710,000 distinct CDR3 sequences, approximately 15% detected once. Sequenced here: PBMCs from blood, sampled 14 to 15 days before vaccination. The receptors derive from a man aged 50 to 59 who received an inactivated influenza vaccine.

Of note for this clonotype: This may come from a read error, since a much larger clone is one base off. This chain joins TRBV5-1 and TRBJ2-2; 7 bases agree with TRBD2. CDR3 size: 13 residues. Germline lookup yields CDR1 SGHRS and CDR2 YFSETQ. V lost 9 bases, J lost 9 bases, and 11 bases stayed unmatched. The CDR3 sequence is CAISGERIRELFF. In DNA, the CDR3 is TGCGCCATAAGCGGGGAGCGGATCCGGGAGCTGTTTTTT.

This clonotype was seen a handful of times. V and J are TRBV9 and TRBJ1-1; unclear D gene. In germline, CDR1 is SGDLS, CDR2 YYNGEE. Between the trimmed V and J ends, which lost 0 bases and 4 bases, there was a span of 10 bases. The CDR3 covers 14 residues. The CDR3 is CASSVDSRVTEAFF. The CDR3 nucleotides read TGTGCCAGCAGCGTAGATTCGAGGGTCACTGAAGCTTTCTTT.

This clonotype was counted many times. The gene calls are TRBV5-6 and TRBJ1-5; D call uncertain. This CDR3 spans 14 amino acids. V shed 1 base and J shed 2 bases, with 7 bases lying between them. Germline V lookup: CDR1 SGHDT, CDR2 YYEEEE. The CDR3 region is CASSLKGGNQPQHF. CDR3 in DNA: TGTGCCAGCAGCTTGAAGGGAGGCAATCAGCCCCAGCATTTT.

This clonotype was seen only a few times. The chain employs TRBV6-4 and TRBJ1-2; possible D gene TRBD1, 5 bases. Per the germline V gene, CDR1 is MRHNA and CDR2 is SNTAGT. There are 13 residues in the CDR3. Trimming shortened V by 4 bases and J by 2 bases, and 8 bases separated the two germline ends. CDR3 in amino acids: CASSVGRNYGYTF. The CDR3 DNA reads as TGTGCCAGCAGTGTGGGGCGGAACTATGGCTACACCTTC.

CDR3 amino acids: CSARSAPGLQPQHF. In nucleotides, the CDR3 is TGCAGTGCTAGATCCGCCCCAGGGCTTCAGCCCCAGCATTTT. The chain has TRBV20-1 and TRBJ1-5; D perhaps matches TRBD1 (5 bases). Per the germline V gene, CDR1 is DFQATT and CDR2 is SNEGSKA (reference sequence). V lost 2 bases and J lost 6, with 14 bases in between. This CDR3 has 14 amino acids.

The chain joins TRBV9 to TRBJ1-2; 9 bases align to TRBD1. Trimming took 3 bases from V and 6 from J; bases not matched to a gene: 6. This CDR3 spans 14 amino acids. CDR1 is SGDLS and CDR2 is YYNGEE in the germline V gene. CDR3 in amino acids: CASSAGTGGHGYTF. CDR3 in DNA: TGTGCCAGCAGCGCCGGTACAGGGGGCCATGGCTACACCTTC. The entire variable domain, with the rest obtained from reference TRBV9 and TRBJ1-2, is as follows: DSGVTQTPKHLITATGQRVTLRCSPRSGDLSVYWYQQSLDQGLQFLIQYYNGEERAKGNILERFSAQQFPDLHSELNLSSLELGDSALYFCASSAGTGGHGYTFGSGTRLTVV.

This clonotype was picked up a small number of times. The rearrangement joins TRBV12-3 or TRBV12-4 to TRBJ1-4; D is possibly TRBD1 (5 bases). CDR3 length: 15 residues. V shed 6 bases and J shed 4 bases, with 15 bases lying between them. CDR3 sequence reads: CASSPLGGFNEKLFF. The CDR3 DNA reads TGTGCCAGCAGCCCTCTCGGGGGGTTTAATGAAAAACTGTTTTTT.

The genes are TRBV3-1 and TRBJ1-4, with D perhaps matching TRBD1 (5 bases). CDR3 length: 15 residues. The germline V gene has CDR1 LGHDT and CDR2 YNNKEL (reference sequence). The ends were cut back, 1 base at V and 7 bases at J, with 13 bases in the middle. Here the CDR3 reads CASSQGDGLIEKLFF. CDR3 DNA: TGTGCCAGCAGCCAAGGGGACGGACTAATTGAAAAACTGTTTTTT. Based on the CDR3 plus reference TRBV3-1 and TRBJ1-4, the full variable domain is DTAVSQTPKYLVTQMGNDKSIKCEQNLGHDTMYWYKQDSKKFLKIMFSYNNKELIINETVPNRFSPKSPDKAHLNLHINSLELGDSAVYFCASSQGDGLIEKLFFGSGTQLSVL.

This clonotype was counted many times. The chain links TRBV9 to TRBJ2-1; 7 bases are shared with TRBD2. With 4 bases clipped from V and 9 bases from J, the junction kept 13 bases outside the gene matches. The CDR3 runs 15 residues. The V gene's germline CDR1 is SGDLS and CDR2 YYNGEE. CDR3 nucleotides: TGTGCCAGCAGCCCCTGGACTAGACGGGATAGTGAGCAGTTCTTC. This gives the protein CASSPWTRRDSEQFF.

The chain links TRBV9 to TRBJ2-5; 7 bases are shared with TRBD1. CDR1 SGDLS and CDR2 YYNGEE come from the germline V gene. Trimming took 3 bases from V and 5 from J; bases not matched to a gene: 13. The CDR3 is 16 amino acids. In nucleotides, the CDR3 is TGTGCCAGCAGCGCCCAAGAAGGGGGCGCTTGGGAGACCCAGTACTTC. Translation: CASSAQEGGAWETQYF.

This clonotype was detected only a few times. The chain combines TRBV7-3 with TRBJ2-3; no clear D. In germline, CDR1 is SGHTA, CDR2 FQGTGA. The CDR3 totals 14 residues. The ends were cut back, 2 bases at V and 10 bases at J, with 16 bases in the middle. The CDR3 loop is CASSLRSESVAQYF. The CDR3 nucleotides are TGTGCCAGCAGCTTACGTTCTGAAAGTGTCGCGCAGTATTTT.

The genes are TRBV5-1 and TRBJ1-3; D is ambiguous. The CDR3 length is 15 residues. V was trimmed by 4 bases and J by 2 bases, leaving 13 bases between them. CDR1 and CDR2 (germline): SGHRS, YFSETQ. This CDR3 is CASSPQPEPGNTIYF. CDR3 sequence (DNA): TGCGCCAGCAGCCCGCAGCCGGAGCCTGGAAACACCATATATTTT. The whole variable domain, filled in from reference TRBV5-1 and TRBJ1-3, reads KAGVTQTPRYLIKTRGQQVTLSCSPISGHRSVSWYQQTPGQGLQFLFEYFSETQRNKGNFPGRFSGRQFSNSRSEMNVSTLELGDSALYLCASSPQPEPGNTIYFGEGSWLTVV.

This clonotype was detected a few times. This chain joins TRBV6-5 and TRBJ2-5, with TRBD1 matching over 7 bases. CDR1 MNHEY and CDR2 SVGAGI come from the germline V gene. The junction had 8 bases not matched to a gene; V was cut back by 0 bases and J by 10 bases. The CDR3 has 14 amino acids. The CDR3 sequence: CASSYSTQTGNQYF. CDR3 DNA: TGTGCCAGCAGTTACTCGACTCAGACAGGGAACCAGTACTTC.

This clonotype was counted ten times or more. V usage is TRBV12-3 or TRBV12-4 and J usage is TRBJ2-5; 11 bases align to TRBD2. The junction had 4 bases not matched to a gene; V was cut back by 5 bases and J by 5 bases. The CDR3 consists of 14 residues. The CDR3 nucleotides are TGTGCCAGCAGTAAAGTAGCGGGAGGGGAGACCCAGTACTTC. It translates to CASSKVAGGETQYF.

This clonotype appeared a few times. V usage is TRBV3-1 and J usage is TRBJ1-5; 7 bases agree with TRBD1. The CDR3 runs 14 residues. Germline CDR1 and CDR2: LGHDT and YNNKEL (reference sequence). V trimming: 2 bases; J trimming: 7 bases; junction bases outside the gene matches: 5. The CDR3 spells CASSQNNRGQPQHF. DNA for the CDR3: TGTGCCAGCAGCCAAAATAACAGGGGACAGCCCCAGCATTTT. The variable domain in full, completed from reference TRBV3-1 and TRBJ1-5, reads DTAVSQTPKYLVTQMGNDKSIKCEQNLGHDTMYWYKQDSKKFLKIMFSYNNKELIINETVPNRFSPKSPDKAHLNLHINSLELGDSAVYFCASSQNNRGQPQHFGDGTRLSIL.

This clonotype turned up a few times. V usage is TRBV4-3 and J usage is TRBJ2-7, with TRBD2 matching over 9 bases. Germline lookup yields CDR1 LGHNA and CDR2 YSLEER. This CDR3 is built from 15 residues. The V segment lost 0 bases and the J segment 5 bases; nucleotides outside the gene matches: 5. The CDR3 region is CASSQDPASGDEQYF. As DNA, the CDR3 is TGCGCCAGCAGCCAAGATCCCGCTAGCGGGGACGAGCAGTACTTC.

This rearrangement joins TRBV20-1 to TRBJ2-5, with D unresolved. CDR1 and CDR2 from the germline V gene are DFQATT and SNEGSKA (reference sequence). The CDR3 length is 14 residues. The V end lost 2 bases, the J end lost 5 bases, and 15 bases lay between the germline ends. For the CDR3, the DNA is TGCAGTGCTAGATCCAGTACGCTGAGGGAGACCCAGTACTTC. The encoded protein is CSARSSTLRETQYF.

This clonotype came up a few times. The chain is built from TRBV20-1 and TRBJ1-4; TRBD1 might be the D (5 bases). The V gene lost 6 bases and the J gene lost 8 bases, with 19 bases spanning the gap. Germline lookup yields CDR1 DFQATT and CDR2 SNEGSKA (reference sequence). This CDR3 has 14 amino acids. Here the CDR3 DNA reads TGCAGTGCCGCCGGCGGGGGGTTGGAAGAAAAACTGTTTTTT. Its translation is CSAAGGGLEEKLFF.

The V gene is TRBV29-1, the J gene TRBJ2-7; D call uncertain. With 4 bases removed from V and 8 bases from J, the gap between germline ends came to 15 bases. The CDR3 has 12 amino acids. Germline-derived CDR1 and CDR2 are SQVTM and ANQGSEA. CDR3 DNA: TGCAGCGTTGGAAGAGGCCCAGACCAGCAGTACTTC. It encodes CSVGRGPDQQYF.

The chain employs TRBV3-1 and TRBJ1-2; D might be TRBD1 (5 bases). CDR3 length: 15 amino acids. The germline gives CDR1 LGHDT, CDR2 YNNKEL (reference sequence). Deletions cut 1 base from V and 8 bases from J, with 17 bases between. In DNA, the CDR3 is TGTGCCAGCAGCCAAGGTGGGGCGCGTGTTCAAGGCTACACCTTC. Protein: CASSQGGARVQGYTF.